This passage covers 7 T cell receptor beta chains from one sample sequenced in a study of graft-versus-host responses after intestinal transplantation. These receptors lack a known antigen. TCRdb keeps only in-frame clones here, not all; method: immunoSEQ multiplex PCR. The sample has over 100,000 clones, about 93% seen once. Sample: unstimulated CD4+ T cells sorted from spleen or lymph node cells, taken before intestinal transplant. The receptors originated from a human donor who received an intestinal transplant.

This chain joins TRBV30 and TRBJ2-6, with TRBD1 as a possible D gene (5 bases). The V end lost 0 bases, the J end lost 2 bases, and 11 bases lay between the germline ends. The CDR3 sequence is 16 residues long. Per germline, CDR1 GTSNPN and CDR2 SVGIG (reference sequence). The CDR3 sequence: CAWSVLRGAGANVLTF. Here the CDR3 DNA reads TGTGCCTGGAGTGTACTTAGGGGCGCTGGGGCCAACGTCCTGACTTTC.

V and J are TRBV15 and TRBJ1-1; D is unclear. The V end lost 8 bases, the J end lost 0 bases, and 7 bases lay between the germline ends. This CDR3 has 12 residues. Germline assignment: CDR1 LNHNV and CDR2 YYDKDF (reference sequence). CDR3 loop: CATPTLNTEAFF. For the CDR3, the DNA is TGTGCCACCCCGACTCTGAACACTGAAGCTTTCTTT.

The J gene is TRBJ1-1, the V gene TRBV6-1; 9 bases are a match to TRBD1. Trimming took 5 bases from V and 5 from J; bases not matched to a gene: 6. This CDR3 spans 14 amino acids. Germline values: CDR1 MNHNS, CDR2 SASEGT. The CDR3 DNA reads TGTGCCAGCAGTAGAGACAGGGGGGGAACTGAAGCTTTCTTT. Protein sequence: CASSRDRGGTEAFF.

V usage is TRBV19 and J usage is TRBJ2-7; 8 positions match TRBD1. This CDR3 region has 16 residues. Germline loops: CDR1 LNHDA, CDR2 SQIVND (reference sequence). V gave up 5 bases and J gave up 5 bases; unmatched junction bases: 14. CDR3 region: CASSPGLATGVNEQYF. In nucleotides, the CDR3 is TGTGCCAGTAGTCCGGGGTTAGCGACAGGGGTGAACGAGCAGTACTTC.

V usage is TRBV5-1 and J usage is TRBJ2-7, with TRBD2 as a possible D gene (5 bases). This CDR3 comprises 13 residues. Deletions cut 8 bases from V and 1 base from J, with 13 bases between. Germline CDR1 SGHRS, CDR2 YFSETQ. For the CDR3, the DNA is TGCGCCAGGGAGGAGGTAACGTCCTACGAGCAGTACTTC. Translated: CAREEVTSYEQYF.

V is TRBV30 and J is TRBJ2-3, with 9 bases lining up with TRBD2. The CDR3 extends over 13 amino acids. The germline CDR1 and CDR2 sequences are GTSNPN and SVGIG (reference sequence). V shed 5 bases and J 2 bases; nucleotides not matched to a gene: 2. CDR3 sequence (DNA): TGTGCCTGGGCTAGCGGGAACACAGATACGCAGTATTTT. This translates into CAWASGNTDTQYF.

V gene TRBV5-1 combines with J gene TRBJ2-5, with a tentative D call TRBD2 (5 bases). The V gene lost 0 bases and the J gene lost 2 bases, with 11 bases spanning the gap. The germline V gene encodes CDR1 SGHRS and CDR2 YFSETQ. The CDR3 totals 15 residues. This chain's CDR3 is CASSLGPLGQETQYF. CDR3 nucleotide sequence: TGCGCCAGCAGCTTGGGACCACTAGGGCAAGAGACCCAGTACTTC.